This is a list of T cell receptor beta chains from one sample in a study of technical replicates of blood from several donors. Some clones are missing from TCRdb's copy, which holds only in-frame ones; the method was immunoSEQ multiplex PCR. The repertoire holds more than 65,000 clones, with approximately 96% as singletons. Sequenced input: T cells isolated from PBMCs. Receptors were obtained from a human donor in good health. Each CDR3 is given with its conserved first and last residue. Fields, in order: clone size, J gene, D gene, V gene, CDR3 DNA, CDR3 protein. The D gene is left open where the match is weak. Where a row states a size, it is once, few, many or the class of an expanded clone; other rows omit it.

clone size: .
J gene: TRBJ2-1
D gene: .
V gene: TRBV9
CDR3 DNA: TGTGCCAGCAGCATCTGGGCCACTTTCGACAATGAGCAGTTCTTC
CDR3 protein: CASSIWATFDNEQFF

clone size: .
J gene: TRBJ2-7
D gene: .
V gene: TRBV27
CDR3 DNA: TGTGCCAGCAGTTTCGCGGGGAGCGGCGAGCAGTACTTC
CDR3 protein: CASSFAGSGEQYF

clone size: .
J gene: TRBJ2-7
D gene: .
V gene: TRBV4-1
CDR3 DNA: TGCGCCAGCAGCCAAGATCCAGGGGCCTCCTACGAGCAGTACTTC
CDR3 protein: CASSQDPGASYEQYF

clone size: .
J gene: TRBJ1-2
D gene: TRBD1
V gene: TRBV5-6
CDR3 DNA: TGTGCCAGCAGCCCGGGACAGAACTATGGCTACACCTTC
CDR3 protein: CASSPGQNYGYTF

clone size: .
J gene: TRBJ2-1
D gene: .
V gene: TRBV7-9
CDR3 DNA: TGTGCCAGCAGCTTAGCGGGGAGCGCTAGCTCCTACAATGAGCAGTTCTTC
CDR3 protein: CASSLAGSASSYNEQFF

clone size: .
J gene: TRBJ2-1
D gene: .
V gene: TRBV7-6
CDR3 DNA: TGTGCCAGCAGCTTACGGGTGGGGGCAGGGACCAATGAGCAGTTCTTC
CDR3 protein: CASSLRVGAGTNEQFF

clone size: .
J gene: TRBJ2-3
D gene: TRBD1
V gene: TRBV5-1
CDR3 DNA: TGCGCCAGCAGCTCAACAGGGGGCACAGATACGCAGTATTTT
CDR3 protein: CASSSTGGTDTQYF

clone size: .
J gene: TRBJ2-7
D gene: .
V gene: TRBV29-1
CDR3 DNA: TGCAGCGTTCTCGGAGGGAGACAAAACCTCTACGAGCAGTACTTC
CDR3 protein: CSVLGGRQNLYEQYF

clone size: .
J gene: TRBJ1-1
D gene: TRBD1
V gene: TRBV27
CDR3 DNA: TGTGCCAGCAGATACCCCGGGACAGGGATGGATTTCTTT
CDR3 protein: CASRYPGTGMDFF

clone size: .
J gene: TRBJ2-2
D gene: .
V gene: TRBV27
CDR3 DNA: TGTGCCAGCAGTATTTTTAGGGGGGAGGGGACCGGGGAGCTGTTTTTT
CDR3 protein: CASSIFRGEGTGELFF

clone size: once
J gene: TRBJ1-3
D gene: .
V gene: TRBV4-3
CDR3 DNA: TGCGCCAGCAGCCACCCTGGGGGGGCTGGAAACACCATATATTTT
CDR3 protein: CASSHPGGAGNTIYF

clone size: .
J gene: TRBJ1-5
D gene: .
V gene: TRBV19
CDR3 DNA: TGTGCCAGTAGTATAGCGCAGGGGTACAATCAGCCCCAGCATTTT
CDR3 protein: CASSIAQGYNQPQHF

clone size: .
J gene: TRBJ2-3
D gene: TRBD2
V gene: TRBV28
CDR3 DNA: TGTGCCAGCAGTTTATTAGCGGGAGGACTCACAGATACGCAGTATTTT
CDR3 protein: CASSLLAGGLTDTQYF

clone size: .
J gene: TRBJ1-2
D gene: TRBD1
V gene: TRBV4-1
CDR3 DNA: TGCGCCAGCAGCCAAGTAATAAGGGACAGGGGTGCGGGCTACACCTTC
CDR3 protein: CASSQVIRDRGAGYTF

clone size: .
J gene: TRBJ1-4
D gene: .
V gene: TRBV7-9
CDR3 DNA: TGTGCCAGCAGCCCCCGGTTGGTGCCTAATGAAAAACTGTTTTTT
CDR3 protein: CASSPRLVPNEKLFF

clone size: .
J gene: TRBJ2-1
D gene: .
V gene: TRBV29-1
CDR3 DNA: TGCAGCGTTGAAGATGAGGGAGGAGCGCTCTTC
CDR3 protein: CSVEDEGGALF

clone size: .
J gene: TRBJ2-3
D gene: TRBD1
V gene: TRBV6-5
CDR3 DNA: TGTGCCAGCAGTTACCCGGCAGGGGGAGATACGCAGTATTTT
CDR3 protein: CASSYPAGGDTQYF

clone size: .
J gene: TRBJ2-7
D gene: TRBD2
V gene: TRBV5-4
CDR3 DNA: TGTGCCAGCAGCTTGGATCCGGGACTAGCGGGAAGCTACGAGCAGTACTTC
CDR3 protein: CASSLDPGLAGSYEQYF

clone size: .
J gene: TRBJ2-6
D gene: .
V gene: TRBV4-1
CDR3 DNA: TGCGCCAGCAGCCATCACGGAGAACAGGAAACTTTCCTCTCTGGGGCCAACGTCCTGACTTTC
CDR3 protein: CASSHHGEQETFLSGANVLTF

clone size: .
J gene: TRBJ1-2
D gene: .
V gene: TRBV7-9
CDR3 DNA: TGTGCCAGTGATGAGCCCGGGACACCCTATGGCTACACCTTC
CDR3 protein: CASDEPGTPYGYTF

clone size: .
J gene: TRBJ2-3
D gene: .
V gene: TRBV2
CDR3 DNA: TGTGCCAGCAGCGCAAGAGCGTCCGCAGATACGCAGTATTTT
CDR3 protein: CASSARASADTQYF

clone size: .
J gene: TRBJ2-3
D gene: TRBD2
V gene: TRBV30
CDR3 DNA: TGTGCCTGGAGTACCCCCCTAGCGGGAGGGCCAGATACGCAGTATTTT
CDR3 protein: CAWSTPLAGGPDTQYF

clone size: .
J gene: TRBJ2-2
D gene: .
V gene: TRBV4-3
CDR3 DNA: TGCGCCAGCAGCCTCCGGCCCCCAGGGTGGGGCACCGGGGAGCTGTTTTTT
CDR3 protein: CASSLRPPGWGTGELFF

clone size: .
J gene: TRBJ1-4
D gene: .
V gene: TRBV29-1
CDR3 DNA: TGCAGCGTTGAAGGAGGGATAGGTGAAAAACTGTTTTTT
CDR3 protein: CSVEGGIGEKLFF

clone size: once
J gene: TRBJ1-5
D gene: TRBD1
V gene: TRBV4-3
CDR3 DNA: TGCGCCAGCAGCCAAGAGATAGCATGGGGACAGGGGATTCATCAGCCCCAGCATTTT
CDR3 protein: CASSQEIAWGQGIHQPQHF

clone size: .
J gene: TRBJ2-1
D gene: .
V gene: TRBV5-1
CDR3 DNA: TGCGCCAGCAGCCCTGTCTTGAGTTCCAACAATGAGCAGTTCTTC
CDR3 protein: CASSPVLSSNNEQFF

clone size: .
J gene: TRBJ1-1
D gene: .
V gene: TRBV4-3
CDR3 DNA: TGCGCCAGCAGCCAAGACCTAAGCCGGGACACGGAAGCTTTCTTT
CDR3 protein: CASSQDLSRDTEAFF

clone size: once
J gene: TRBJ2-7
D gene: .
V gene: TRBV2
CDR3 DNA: TGTGCCAGCAGTTCCGACTATCCTCAACAGGGATACCCCTACGAGCAGTACTTC
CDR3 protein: CASSSDYPQQGYPYEQYF

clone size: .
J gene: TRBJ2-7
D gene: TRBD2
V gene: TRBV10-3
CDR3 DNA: TGTGCCAACCAAGCTAGCGGGAGGAGCGAGCAGTACTTC
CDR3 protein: CANQASGRSEQYF

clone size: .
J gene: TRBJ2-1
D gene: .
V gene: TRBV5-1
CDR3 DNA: TGCGCCAGCAGCTTGGGCGTCCGGGAGTTGGACAATGAGCAGTTCTTC
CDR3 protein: CASSLGVRELDNEQFF

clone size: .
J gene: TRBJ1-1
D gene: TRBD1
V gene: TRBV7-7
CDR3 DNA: TGTGCCAGCAGCCCCTGGACAGGGGGCCGGAACACTGAAGCTTTCTTT
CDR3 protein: CASSPWTGGRNTEAFF

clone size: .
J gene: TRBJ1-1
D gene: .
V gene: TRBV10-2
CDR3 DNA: TGCGCCAGCAGGGGGGAGGAGCGCACTGAAGCTTTCTTT
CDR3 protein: CASRGEERTEAFF

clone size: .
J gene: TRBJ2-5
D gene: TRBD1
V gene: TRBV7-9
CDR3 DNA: TGTGCCAGCAGCTTAGACAGGGGAACTGAGACCCAGTACTTC
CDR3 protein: CASSLDRGTETQYF

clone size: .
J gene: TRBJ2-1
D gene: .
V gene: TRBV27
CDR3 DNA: TGTGCCAGCAGTTTAAGCAGCGGCTCCTACAATGAGCAGTTCTTC
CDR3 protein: CASSLSSGSYNEQFF

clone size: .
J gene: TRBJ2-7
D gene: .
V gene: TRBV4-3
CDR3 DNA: TGCGCCAGCAGCCAAGGTTCCCAATATCTACACGAGCAGTACTTC
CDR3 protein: CASSQGSQYLHEQYF

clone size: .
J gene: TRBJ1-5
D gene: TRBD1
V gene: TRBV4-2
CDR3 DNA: TGTGCCAGCAGCCAAGATGGTCAGGGGGGCAATCAGCCCCAGCATTTT
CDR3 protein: CASSQDGQGGNQPQHF

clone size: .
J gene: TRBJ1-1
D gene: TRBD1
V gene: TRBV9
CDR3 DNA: TGTGCCAGCAGCAAAAACCGGGACAGGGGGAACACTGAAGCTTTCTTT
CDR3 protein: CASSKNRDRGNTEAFF

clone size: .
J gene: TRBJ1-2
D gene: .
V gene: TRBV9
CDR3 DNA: TGTGCCAGCAGCGTAGAGACTAGGGCAGGCGGATATGGCTACACCTTC
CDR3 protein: CASSVETRAGGYGYTF

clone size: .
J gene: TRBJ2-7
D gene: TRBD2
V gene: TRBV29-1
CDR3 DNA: TGCAGCGCCCGCGGGGGGATTTCCTACGAGCAGTACTTC
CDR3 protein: CSARGGISYEQYF

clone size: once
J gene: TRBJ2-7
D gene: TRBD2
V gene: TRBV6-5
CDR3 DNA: TGTGCCAGCAGTCCCGGGACTAGCGGTTCCTACGAGCAGTACTTC
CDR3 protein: CASSPGTSGSYEQYF

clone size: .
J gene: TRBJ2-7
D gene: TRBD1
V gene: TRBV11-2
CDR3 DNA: TGTGCCAGCAGCTTGACTTCCGGGACAGGGGCACCCTACGAGCAGTACTTC
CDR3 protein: CASSLTSGTGAPYEQYF

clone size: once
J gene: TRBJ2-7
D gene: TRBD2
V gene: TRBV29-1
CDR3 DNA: TGCAGCGTTCGAAATGGGGGAGGGAGTGAGCAGTACTTC
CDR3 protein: CSVRNGGGSEQYF

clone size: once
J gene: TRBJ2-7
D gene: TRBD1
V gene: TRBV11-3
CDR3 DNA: TGTGCCAGCAGCTTTGGGACAGGCTCCTCTTACGAGCAGTACTTC
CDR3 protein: CASSFGTGSSYEQYF

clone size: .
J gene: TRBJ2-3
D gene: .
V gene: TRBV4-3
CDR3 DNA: TGCGCCAGCAGCCAATCAGGGTACCCAGATACGCAGTATTTT
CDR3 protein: CASSQSGYPDTQYF

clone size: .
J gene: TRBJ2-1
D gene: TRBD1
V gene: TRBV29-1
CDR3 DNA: TGCAGCGTTGTTGGGACAGGGCTCAATGAGCAGTTCTTC
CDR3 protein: CSVVGTGLNEQFF